This T cell receptor beta chain was retrieved from a study of sequential checkpoint blockade in melanoma. Method: immunoSEQ multiplex PCR; TCRdb's copy keeps in-frame clones and lacks some. The table has 20,000 to 25,000 clones, around two thirds seen once. This sample's treatment: randomized to nivolumab then ipilimumab (arm A) or the reverse (arm B). Germline values: CDR1 SGHNT, CDR2 YYREEE (reference sequence). This CDR3 is 15 amino acids long. The V segment lost 4 bases and the J segment 2 bases; nucleotides outside the gene matches: 5. This receptor was obtained from a human donor with melanoma. This chain connects TRBV5-4 to TRBJ2-1; 8 nucleotides match TRBD1. Material: CD8+ T cells sorted from blood (inferred from file names), obtained from a patient given nivolumab and ipilimumab in sequence. The CDR3 nucleotides are TGTGCCAGCAGCGTCGGGACAGGCCCCTACAATGAGCAGTTCTTC. This codes for CASSVGTGPYNEQFF.